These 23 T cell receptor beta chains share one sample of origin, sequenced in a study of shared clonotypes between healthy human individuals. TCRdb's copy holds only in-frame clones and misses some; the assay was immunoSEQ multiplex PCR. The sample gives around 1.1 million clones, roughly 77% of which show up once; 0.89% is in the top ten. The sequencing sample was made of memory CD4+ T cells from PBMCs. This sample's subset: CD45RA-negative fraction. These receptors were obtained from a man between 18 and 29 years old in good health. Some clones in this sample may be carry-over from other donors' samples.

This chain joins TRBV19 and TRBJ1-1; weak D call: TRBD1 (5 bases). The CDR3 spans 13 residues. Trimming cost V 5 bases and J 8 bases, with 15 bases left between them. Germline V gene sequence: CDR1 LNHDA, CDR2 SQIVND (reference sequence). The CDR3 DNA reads TGTGCCAGTAGTCCTTACCTAGGGGAAGAAGCTTTCTTT. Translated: CASSPYLGEEAFF.

The CDR3 DNA is TGTGCCAGCAGCTCCCAGGGCCTCTACGAGCAGTACTTC. It yields the protein CASSSQGLYEQYF. The genes are TRBV7-9 and TRBJ2-7; D is possibly TRBD1 (5 bases). The germline CDR1 and CDR2 sequences are SEHNR and FQNEAQ (reference sequence). The V end lost 4 bases, the J end lost 3 bases, and 10 bases lay between the germline ends. The length of the CDR3 is 13 residues.

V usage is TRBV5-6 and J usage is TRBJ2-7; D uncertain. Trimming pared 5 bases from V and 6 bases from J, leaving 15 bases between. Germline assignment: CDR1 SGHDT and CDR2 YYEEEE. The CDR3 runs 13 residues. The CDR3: CASSYWQVSEQYF. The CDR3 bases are TGTGCCAGCAGTTATTGGCAGGTCTCCGAGCAGTACTTC.

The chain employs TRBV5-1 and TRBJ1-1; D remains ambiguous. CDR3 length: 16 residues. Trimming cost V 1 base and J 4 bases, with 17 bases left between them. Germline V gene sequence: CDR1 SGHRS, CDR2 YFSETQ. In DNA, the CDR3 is TGCGCCAGCAGCTTGTTTGTTTTGGGTCCCGGCACTGAAGCTTTCTTT. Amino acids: CASSLFVLGPGTEAFF.

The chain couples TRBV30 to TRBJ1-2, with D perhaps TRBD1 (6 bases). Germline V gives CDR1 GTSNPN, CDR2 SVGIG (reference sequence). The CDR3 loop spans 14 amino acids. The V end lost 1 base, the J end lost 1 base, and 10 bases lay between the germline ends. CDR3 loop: CAWSGYRVNYGYTF. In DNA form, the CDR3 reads TGTGCCTGGAGTGGGTACAGGGTTAACTATGGCTACACCTTC.

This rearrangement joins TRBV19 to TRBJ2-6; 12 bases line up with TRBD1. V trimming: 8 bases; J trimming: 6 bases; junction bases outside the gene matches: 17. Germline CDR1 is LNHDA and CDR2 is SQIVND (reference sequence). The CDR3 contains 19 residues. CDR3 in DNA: TGTGCCAGTGTCTATGGGGAGGGACAGGGGGCCTCGTTGGCCAACGTCCTGACTTTC. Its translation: CASVYGEGQGASLANVLTF.

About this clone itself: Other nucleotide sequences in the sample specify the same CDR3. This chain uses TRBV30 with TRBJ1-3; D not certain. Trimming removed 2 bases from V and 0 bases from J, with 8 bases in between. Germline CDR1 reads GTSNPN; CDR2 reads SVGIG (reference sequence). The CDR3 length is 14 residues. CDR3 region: CAWSPGFSGNTIYF. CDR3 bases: TGTGCCTGGAGTCCGGGTTTCTCTGGAAACACCATATATTTT.

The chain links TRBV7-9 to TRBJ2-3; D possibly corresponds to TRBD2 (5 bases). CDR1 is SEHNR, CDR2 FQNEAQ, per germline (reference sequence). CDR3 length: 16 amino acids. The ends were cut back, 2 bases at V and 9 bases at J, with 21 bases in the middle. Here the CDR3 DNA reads TGTGCCAGCAGCTTAATAGGAGGTCGACGCCCCGCGACGCAGTATTTT. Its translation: CASSLIGGRRPATQYF.

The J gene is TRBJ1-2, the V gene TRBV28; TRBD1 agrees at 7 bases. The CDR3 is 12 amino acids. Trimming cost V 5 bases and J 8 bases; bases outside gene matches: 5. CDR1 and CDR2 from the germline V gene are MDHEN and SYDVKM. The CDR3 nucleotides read TGTGCCAGCAGTCCATACAGGGGCGGCTACACCTTC. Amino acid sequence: CASSPYRGGYTF.

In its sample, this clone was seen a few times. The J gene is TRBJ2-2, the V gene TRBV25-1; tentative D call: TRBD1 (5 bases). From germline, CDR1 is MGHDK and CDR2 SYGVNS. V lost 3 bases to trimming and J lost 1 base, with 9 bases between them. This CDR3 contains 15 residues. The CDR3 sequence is CASSDHDRNTGELFF. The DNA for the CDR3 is TGTGCCAGCAGTGATCACGACAGGAACACCGGGGAGCTGTTTTTT.

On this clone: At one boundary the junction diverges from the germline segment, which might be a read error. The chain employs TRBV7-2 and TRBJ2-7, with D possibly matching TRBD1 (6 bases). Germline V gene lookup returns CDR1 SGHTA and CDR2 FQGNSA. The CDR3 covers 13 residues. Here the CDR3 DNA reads TGTGTCAGCAGCTCCCGGGACAAACGCGAGCAGTACTTC. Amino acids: CVSSSRDKREQYF.

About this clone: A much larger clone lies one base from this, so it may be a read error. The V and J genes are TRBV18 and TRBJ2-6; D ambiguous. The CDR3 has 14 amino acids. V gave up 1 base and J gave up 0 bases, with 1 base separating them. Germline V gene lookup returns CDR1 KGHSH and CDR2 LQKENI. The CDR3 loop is CASSPRSGANVLTF. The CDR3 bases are TGTGCCAGCTCACCACGCTCTGGGGCCAACGTCCTGACTTTC.

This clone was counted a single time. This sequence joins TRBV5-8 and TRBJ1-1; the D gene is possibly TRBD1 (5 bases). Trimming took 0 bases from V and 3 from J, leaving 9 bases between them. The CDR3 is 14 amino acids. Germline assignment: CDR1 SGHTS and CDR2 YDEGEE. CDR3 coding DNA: TGTGCCAGCAGCTTGGCTGGGGGTCACACTGAAGCTTTCTTT. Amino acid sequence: CASSLAGGHTEAFF.

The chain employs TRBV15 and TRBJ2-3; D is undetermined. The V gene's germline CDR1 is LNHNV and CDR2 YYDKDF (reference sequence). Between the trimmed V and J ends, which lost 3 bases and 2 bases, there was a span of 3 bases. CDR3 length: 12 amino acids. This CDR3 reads CATSSYTDTQYF. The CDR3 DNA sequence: TGTGCCACCAGCAGCTACACAGATACGCAGTATTTT.

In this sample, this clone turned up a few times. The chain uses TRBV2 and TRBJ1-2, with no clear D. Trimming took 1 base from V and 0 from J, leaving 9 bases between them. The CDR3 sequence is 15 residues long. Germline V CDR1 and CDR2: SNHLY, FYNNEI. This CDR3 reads CASSEGISTNYGYTF. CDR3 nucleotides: TGTGCCAGCAGTGAAGGCATCAGTACTAACTATGGCTACACCTTC.

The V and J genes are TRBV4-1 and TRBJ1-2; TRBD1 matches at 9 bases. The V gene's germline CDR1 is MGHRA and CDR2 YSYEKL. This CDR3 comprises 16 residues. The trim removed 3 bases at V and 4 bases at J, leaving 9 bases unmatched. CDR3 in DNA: TGCGCCAGCAGCCAGAAAGTACAGGGGGCTTTCTATGGCTACACCTTC. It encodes CASSQKVQGAFYGYTF.

CDR3 region: CASSIRVATDTQYF. As DNA, the CDR3 is TGTGCCAGCAGCATAAGGGTGGCCACAGATACGCAGTATTTT. The V gene is TRBV7-8, the J gene TRBJ2-3; D unresolved. CDR1 and CDR2 from the germline V gene are SGHVS and FQNEAQ. V gave up 5 bases and J gave up 2 bases, with 11 bases separating them. This CDR3 is 14 amino acids long.

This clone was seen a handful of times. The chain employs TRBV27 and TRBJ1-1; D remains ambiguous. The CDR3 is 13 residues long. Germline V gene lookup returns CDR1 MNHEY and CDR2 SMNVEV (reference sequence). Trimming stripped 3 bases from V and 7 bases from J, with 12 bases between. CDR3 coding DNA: TGTGCCAGCAGTTTCACGCTCCAAGGTGAAGCTTTCTTT. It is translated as CASSFTLQGEAFF.

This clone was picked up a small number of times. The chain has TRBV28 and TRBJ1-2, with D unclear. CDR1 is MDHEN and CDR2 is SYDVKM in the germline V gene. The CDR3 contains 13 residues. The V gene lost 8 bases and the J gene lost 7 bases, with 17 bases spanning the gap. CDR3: CASLPPGNFGYTF. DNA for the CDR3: TGTGCCAGCTTACCGCCGGGTAATTTTGGCTACACCTTC.

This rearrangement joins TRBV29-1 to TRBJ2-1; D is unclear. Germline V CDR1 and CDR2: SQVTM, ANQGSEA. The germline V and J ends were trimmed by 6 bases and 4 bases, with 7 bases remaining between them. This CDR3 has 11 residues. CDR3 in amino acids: CSVAGYNEQFF. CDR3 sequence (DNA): TGCAGCGTCGCCGGTTACAATGAGCAGTTCTTC.

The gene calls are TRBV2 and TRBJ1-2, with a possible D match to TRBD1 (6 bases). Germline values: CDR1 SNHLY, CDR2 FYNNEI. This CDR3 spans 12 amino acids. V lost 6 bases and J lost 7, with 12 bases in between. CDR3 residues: CASRGGGGGYTF. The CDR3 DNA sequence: TGTGCCAGCAGAGGGGGTGGTGGTGGCTACACCTTC.

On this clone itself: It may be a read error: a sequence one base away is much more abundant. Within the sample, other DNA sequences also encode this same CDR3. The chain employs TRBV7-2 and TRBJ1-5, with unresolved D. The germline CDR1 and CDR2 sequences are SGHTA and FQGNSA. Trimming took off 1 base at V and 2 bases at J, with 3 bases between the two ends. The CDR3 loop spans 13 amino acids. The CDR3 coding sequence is TGTGCCAGCAGCTTAGACGGCAATCAGCCCCAGCATTTT. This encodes CASSLDGNQPQHF. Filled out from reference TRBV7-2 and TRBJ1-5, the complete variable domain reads GAGVSQSPSNKVTEKGKDVELRCDPISGHTALYWYRQSLGQGLEFLIYFQGNSAPDKSGLPSDRFSAERTGGSVSTLTIQRTQQEDSAVYLCASSLDGNQPQHFGDGTRLSIL.

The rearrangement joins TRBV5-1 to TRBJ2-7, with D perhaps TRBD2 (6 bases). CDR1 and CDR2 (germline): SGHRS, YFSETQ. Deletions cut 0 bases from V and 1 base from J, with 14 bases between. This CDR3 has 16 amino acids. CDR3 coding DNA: TGCGCCAGCAGCTTGGGCTCGGCGGGAAGATCCTACGAGCAGTACTTC. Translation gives CASSLGSAGRSYEQYF.